This TCR beta chain was found in a study of T cell repertoires in cytomegalovirus infection. As for the study in general: Based on public TCR beta signatures, there were indications of CMV infection and of a matching HLA type. General study points: The ex vivo response showed dominance by HLA-C-restricted CMV-specific TCR beta clonotypes. Adding up the frequency of public TCR beta families identified people who carried CMV plus the relevant HLA.

The V gene's germline CDR1 is SGHTA and CDR2 FQGNSA. This CDR3 is built from 14 residues. The ends lost 7 bases at V and 4 bases at J; junction bases unmatched: 8. About this clonotype itself: What it recognizes is unknown.

TCRdb ran MiXCR on the reads and lists one entry per CDR3 protein. The data contain 300,000 to 450,000 distinct CDR3 sequences, approximately 18% of them singletons. The sequence was collected from a human donor in good health (CMV status not recorded). Some clones in this sample may be carry-over from other donors' samples. The chain is built from TRBV7-2 and TRBJ2-3; TRBD2 aligns across 7 bases. Sequenced input: PBMCs. Here the CDR3 DNA reads TGTGCCAGCACAAACGGGAGGTCTTCAGATACGCAGTATTTT. Residues: CASTNGRSSDTQYF.